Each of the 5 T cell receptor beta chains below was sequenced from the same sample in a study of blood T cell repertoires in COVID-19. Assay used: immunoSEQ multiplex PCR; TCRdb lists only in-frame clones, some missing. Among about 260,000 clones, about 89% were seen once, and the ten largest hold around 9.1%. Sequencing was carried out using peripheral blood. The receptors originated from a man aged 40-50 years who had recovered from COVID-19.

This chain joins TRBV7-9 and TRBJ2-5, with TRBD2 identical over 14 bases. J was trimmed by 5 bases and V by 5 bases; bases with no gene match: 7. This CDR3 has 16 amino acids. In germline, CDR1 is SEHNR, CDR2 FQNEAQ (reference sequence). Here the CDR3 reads CASSPGLAGGTETQYF. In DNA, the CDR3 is TGTGCCAGCAGCCCCGGACTAGCGGGGGGCACGGAGACCCAGTACTTC.

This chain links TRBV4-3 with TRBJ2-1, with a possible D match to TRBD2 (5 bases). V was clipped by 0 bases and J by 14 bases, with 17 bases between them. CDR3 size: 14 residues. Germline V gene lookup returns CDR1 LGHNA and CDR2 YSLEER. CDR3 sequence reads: CASSQEGNRDRKFF. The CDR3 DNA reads TGCGCCAGCAGCCAAGAAGGGAACCGGGATAGGAAGTTCTTC.

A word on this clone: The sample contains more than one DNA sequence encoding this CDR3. The CDR3 spells CASRGNYGYTF. CDR3 coding DNA: TGTGCCAGCAGGGGCAACTATGGCTACACCTTC. The rearrangement joins TRBV27 to TRBJ1-2; D gene ambiguous. From germline, CDR1 is MNHEY and CDR2 SMNVEV (reference sequence). The CDR3 extends over 11 amino acids. V lost 6 bases to trimming and J lost 2 bases, with 4 bases between them.

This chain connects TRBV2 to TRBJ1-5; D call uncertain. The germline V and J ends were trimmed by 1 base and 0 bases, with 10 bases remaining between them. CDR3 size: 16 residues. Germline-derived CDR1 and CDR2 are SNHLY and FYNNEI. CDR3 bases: TGTGCCAGCAGTGAAGGTGAGCCTTATAGCAATCAGCCCCAGCATTTT. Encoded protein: CASSEGEPYSNQPQHF.

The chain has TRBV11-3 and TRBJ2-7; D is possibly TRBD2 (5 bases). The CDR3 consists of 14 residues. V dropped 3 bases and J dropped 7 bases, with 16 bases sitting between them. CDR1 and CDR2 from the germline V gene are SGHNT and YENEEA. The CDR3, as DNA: TGTGCCAGCAGCTTGGGCGGGCCTTCGGGGGAGCAGTACTTC. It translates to CASSLGGPSGEQYF.